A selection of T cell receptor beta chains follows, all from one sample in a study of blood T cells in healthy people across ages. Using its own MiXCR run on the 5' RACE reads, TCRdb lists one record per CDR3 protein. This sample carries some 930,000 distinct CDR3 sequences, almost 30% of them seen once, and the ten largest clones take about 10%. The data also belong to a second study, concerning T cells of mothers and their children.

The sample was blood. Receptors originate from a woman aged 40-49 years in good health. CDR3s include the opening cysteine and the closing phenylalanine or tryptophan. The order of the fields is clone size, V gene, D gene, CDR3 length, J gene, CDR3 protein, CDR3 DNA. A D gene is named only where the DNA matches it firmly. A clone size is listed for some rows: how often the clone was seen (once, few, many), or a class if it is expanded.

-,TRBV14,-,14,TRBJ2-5,CASSQSRGLETQYF,TGTGCCAGCAGCCAATCCCGTGGGCTGGAGACCCAGTACTTC
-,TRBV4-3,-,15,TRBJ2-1,CASSQDSYFYNGQFF,TGCGCCAGCAGCCAAGATTCCTATTTCTACAATGGGCAGTTCTTC
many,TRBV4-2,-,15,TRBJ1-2,CASSQAGTTNYGYTF,TGTGCCAGCAGCCAGGCTGGGACGACTAACTATGGCTACACCTTC
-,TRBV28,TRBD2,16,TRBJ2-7,CASSPPLGGGNDEQYF,TGTGCCAGCAGTCCGCCCCTGGGCGGGGGGAACGACGAGCAGTACTTC
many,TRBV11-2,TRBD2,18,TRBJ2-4,CASSLGYLAGGPWNIQYF,TGTGCCAGCAGCTTAGGGTACCTAGCGGGGGGGCCGTGGAACATTCAGTACTTC
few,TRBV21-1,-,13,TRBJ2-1,CASSTPYRGWQFF,TGTGCCAGCAGCACACCCTACAGGGGGTGGCAGTTCTTC
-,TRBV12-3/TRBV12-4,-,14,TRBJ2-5,CASSLVRSQETQYF,TGTGCCAGCAGCTTGGTCCGTTCTCAAGAGACCCAGTACTTC
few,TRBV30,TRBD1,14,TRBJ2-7,CAWSPGTGYVEQYF,TGTGCCTGGAGCCCCGGGACAGGGTACGTCGAGCAGTACTTC
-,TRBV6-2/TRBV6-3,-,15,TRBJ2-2,CASSPRDRQTGELFF,TGTGCCAGCAGTCCCAGGGACCGACAAACCGGGGAGCTGTTTTTT
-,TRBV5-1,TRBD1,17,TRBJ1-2,CASSLAGTGVGDYGYTF,TGCGCCAGCAGCTTGGCCGGGACAGGGGTAGGAGACTATGGCTACACCTTC
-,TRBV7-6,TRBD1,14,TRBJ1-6,CASSSDRDNSPLHF,TGTGCCAGCAGCTCGGACAGGGATAATTCACCCCTCCACTTT
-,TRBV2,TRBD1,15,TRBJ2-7,CASEGQPPFSYEQYF,TGTGCCAGCGAGGGACAGCCGCCTTTCTCCTACGAGCAGTACTTC
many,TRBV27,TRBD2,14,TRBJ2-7,CASSRSGGPYEQYF,TGTGCCAGCAGTCGTAGCGGGGGCCCCTACGAGCAGTACTTC
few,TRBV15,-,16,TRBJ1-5,CATSREWGGSNQPQHF,TGTGCCACCAGCAGAGAATGGGGTGGGAGCAATCAGCCCCAGCATTTT
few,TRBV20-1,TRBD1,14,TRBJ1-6,CSAEPGQGNSRLHF,TGCAGTGCTGAACCGGGACAGGGGAATTCACGCCTCCACTTT
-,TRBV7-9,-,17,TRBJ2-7,CASSSTESGIFSYEQYF,TGTGCCAGCAGCTCCACCGAATCAGGGATTTTCTCCTACGAGCAGTACTTC
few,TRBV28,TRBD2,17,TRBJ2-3,CASSLLTSGQFTDTQYF,TGTGCCAGCAGTTTACTAACTAGCGGGCAATTCACAGATACGCAGTATTTT
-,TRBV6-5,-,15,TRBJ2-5,CASSRDTRLQETQYF,TGTGCCAGCAGCCGGGACACTAGACTCCAAGAGACCCAGTACTTC
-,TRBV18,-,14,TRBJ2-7,CASSPGQTLYEQYF,TGTGCCAGCTCACCAGGGCAGACCCTTTACGAGCAGTACTTC
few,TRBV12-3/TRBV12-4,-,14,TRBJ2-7,CASSFQGTAYEQYF,TGTGCCAGCAGTTTTCAGGGGACGGCATACGAGCAGTACTTC
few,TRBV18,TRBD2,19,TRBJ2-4,CASSPNFSGGAEAKNIQYF,TGTGCCAGCTCACCAAATTTTAGCGGGGGGGCCGAAGCCAAAAACATTCAGTACTTC
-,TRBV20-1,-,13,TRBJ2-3,CSARGLLADTQYF,TGCAGTGCTAGAGGGTTACTAGCAGATACGCAGTATTTT
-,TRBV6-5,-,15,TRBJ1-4,CASSSLTEASEKLFF,TGTGCCAGCAGTTCCCTGACAGAAGCCTCAGAAAAACTGTTTTTT
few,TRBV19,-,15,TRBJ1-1,CASSMGKVAGTEAFF,TGTGCCAGTAGTATGGGAAAGGTGGCTGGCACTGAAGCTTTCTTT
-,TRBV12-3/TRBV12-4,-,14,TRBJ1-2,CASRQTRRGYGYTF,TGTGCCAGCAGGCAGACAAGGCGGGGATATGGCTACACCTTC
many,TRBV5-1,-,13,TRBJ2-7,CASSLGQGAEQYF,TGCGCCAGCAGCTTGGGGCAGGGAGCCGAGCAGTACTTC
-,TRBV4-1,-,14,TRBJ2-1,CASSHEGSYNEQFF,TGCGCCAGCAGCCATGAGGGGTCCTACAATGAGCAGTTCTTC
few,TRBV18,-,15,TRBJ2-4,CASSMQGPAKNIQYF,TGTGCCAGCTCAATGCAGGGGCCAGCCAAAAACATTCAGTACTTC
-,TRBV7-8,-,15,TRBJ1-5,CASSLDLNSNQPQHF,TGTGCCAGCAGCTTAGATCTGAATAGCAATCAGCCCCAGCATTTT
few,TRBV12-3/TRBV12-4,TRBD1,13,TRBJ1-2,CASSGQGMSGYTF,TGTGCCAGCAGCGGACAGGGGATGAGTGGCTACACCTTC
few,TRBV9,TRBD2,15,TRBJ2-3,CASSVGAGGGDTQYF,TGTGCCAGCAGCGTAGGAGCGGGAGGAGGGGATACGCAGTATTTT
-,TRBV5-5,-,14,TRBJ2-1,CASSLVGTHNEQFF,TGTGCCAGCAGCTTGGTGGGGACTCACAATGAGCAGTTCTTC
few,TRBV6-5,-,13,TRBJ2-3,CASGSQGTDAQYF,TGTGCCAGCGGGTCCCAGGGCACAGATGCGCAGTATTTT
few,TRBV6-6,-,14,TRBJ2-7,CASSLGFPRYEQYF,TGTGCCAGCAGTCTGGGCTTTCCTCGGTACGAGCAGTACTTC
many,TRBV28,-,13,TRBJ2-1,CASTLDNYNEQFF,TGTGCCAGCACCTTGGACAACTACAATGAGCAGTTCTTC